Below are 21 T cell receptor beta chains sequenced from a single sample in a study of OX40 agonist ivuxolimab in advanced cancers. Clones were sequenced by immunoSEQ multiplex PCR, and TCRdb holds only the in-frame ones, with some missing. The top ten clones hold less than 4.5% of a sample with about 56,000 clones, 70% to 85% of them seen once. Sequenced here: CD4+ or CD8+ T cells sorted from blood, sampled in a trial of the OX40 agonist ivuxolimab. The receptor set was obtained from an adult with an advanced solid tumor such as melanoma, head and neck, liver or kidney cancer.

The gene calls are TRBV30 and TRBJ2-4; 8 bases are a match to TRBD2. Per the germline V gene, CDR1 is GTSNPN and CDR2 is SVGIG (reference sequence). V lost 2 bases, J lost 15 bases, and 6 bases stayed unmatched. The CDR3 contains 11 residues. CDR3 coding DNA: TGTGCCTGGAGTCTCGGGAGGGAGCGGTACTTC. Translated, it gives CAWSLGRERYF. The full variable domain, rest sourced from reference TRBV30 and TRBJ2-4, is SQTIHQWPATLVQPVGSPLSLECTVEGTSNPNLYWYRQAAGRGLQLLFYSVGIGQISSEVPQNLSASRPQDRQFILSSKKLLLSDSGFYLCAWSLGRERYFGAGTRLSVL.

The CDR3 loop is CASRLAGETQYF. CDR3 nucleotide sequence: TGTGCCAGCAGACTAGCGGGGGAGACCCAGTACTTC. J is TRBJ2-5 and V is TRBV2; 10 positions agree with TRBD2. The CDR3 extends over 12 amino acids. V trimming: 6 bases; J trimming: 5 bases; junction bases outside the gene matches: 0. Germline V CDR1 and CDR2: SNHLY, FYNNEI.

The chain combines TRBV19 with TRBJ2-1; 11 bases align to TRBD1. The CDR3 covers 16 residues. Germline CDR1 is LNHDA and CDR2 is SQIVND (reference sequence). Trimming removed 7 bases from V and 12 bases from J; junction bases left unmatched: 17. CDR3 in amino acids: CASTPIRDRGFIVQFF. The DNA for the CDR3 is TGTGCCAGTACCCCTATCCGGGACAGGGGGTTTATTGTGCAGTTCTTC. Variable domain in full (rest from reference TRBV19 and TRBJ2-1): DGGITQSPKYLFRKEGQNVTLSCEQNLNHDAMYWYRQDPGQGLRLIYYSQIVNDFQKGDIAEGYSVSREKKESFPLTVTSAQKNPTAFYLCASTPIRDRGFIVQFFGPGTRLTVL.

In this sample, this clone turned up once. CDR3 in amino acids: CASSKGRNTGELFF. For the CDR3, the DNA is TGTGCCAGCAGCAAAGGCAGGAACACCGGGGAGCTGTTTTTT. The chain uses TRBV21-1 and TRBJ2-2; the table calls TRBD1, which could not be checked here. TRBV21-1 is an annotated pseudogene. This CDR3 contains 14 residues.

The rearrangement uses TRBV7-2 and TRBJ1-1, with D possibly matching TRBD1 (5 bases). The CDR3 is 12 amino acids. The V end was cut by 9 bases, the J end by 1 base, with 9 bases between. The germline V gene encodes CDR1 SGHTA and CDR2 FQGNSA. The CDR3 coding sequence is TGTGCCAGTTCCAGGGCGAACACTGAAGCTTTCTTT. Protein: CASSRANTEAFF.

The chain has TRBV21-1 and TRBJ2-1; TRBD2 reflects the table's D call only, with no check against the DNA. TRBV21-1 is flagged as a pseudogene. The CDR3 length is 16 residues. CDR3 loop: CASSRVAGGPYNEQFF. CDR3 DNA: TGTGCCAGCAGCAGAGTAGCGGGAGGACCCTACAATGAGCAGTTCTTC.

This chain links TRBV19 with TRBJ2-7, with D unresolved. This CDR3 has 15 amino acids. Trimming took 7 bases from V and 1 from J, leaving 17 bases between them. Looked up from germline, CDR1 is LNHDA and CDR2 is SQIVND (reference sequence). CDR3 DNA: TGTGCCAGTAATGGTCGGCACCCCGAGTCCTACGAGCAGTACTTC. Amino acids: CASNGRHPESYEQYF.

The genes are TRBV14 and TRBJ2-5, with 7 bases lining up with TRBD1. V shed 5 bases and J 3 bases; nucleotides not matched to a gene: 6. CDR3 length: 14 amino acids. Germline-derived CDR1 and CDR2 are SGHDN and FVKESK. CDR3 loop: CASSFKTGKETQYF. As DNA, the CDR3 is TGTGCCAGCAGCTTTAAGACAGGGAAAGAGACCCAGTACTTC.

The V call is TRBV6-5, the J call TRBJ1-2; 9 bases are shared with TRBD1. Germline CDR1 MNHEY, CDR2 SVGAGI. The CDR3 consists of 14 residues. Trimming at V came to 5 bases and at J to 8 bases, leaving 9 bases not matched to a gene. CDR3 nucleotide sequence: TGTGCCAGCAGTGAAGAGGGGACAGGGCGAGGCTACACCTTC. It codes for CASSEEGTGRGYTF.

The CDR3: CASSLGGTDHQPQHF. DNA for the CDR3: TGTGCCAGCAGCTTAGGTGGGACAGATCATCAGCCCCAGCATTTT. This chain uses TRBV11-2 with TRBJ1-5; 7 bases map to TRBD1. This CDR3 is 15 amino acids long. Germline CDR1 SGHAT, CDR2 FQNNGV. The ends lost 1 base at V and 5 bases at J; junction bases unmatched: 5.

The CDR3 DNA reads TGTGCCAGCAGCCTAGTTATAGAGACCCAGTACTTC. The encoded protein is CASSLVIETQYF. The chain carries TRBV7-9 and TRBJ2-5, with unresolved D. Germline CDR1 SEHNR, CDR2 FQNEAQ (reference sequence). The CDR3 is 12 residues long. Trimming took 5 bases from V and 4 from J, leaving 8 bases between them.

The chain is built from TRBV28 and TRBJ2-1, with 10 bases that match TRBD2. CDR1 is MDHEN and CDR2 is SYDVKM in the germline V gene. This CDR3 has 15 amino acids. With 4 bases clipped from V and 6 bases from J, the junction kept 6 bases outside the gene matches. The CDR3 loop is CASSSGLAGVNEQFF. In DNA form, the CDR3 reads TGTGCCAGCAGTTCAGGCCTAGCGGGAGTCAATGAGCAGTTCTTC.

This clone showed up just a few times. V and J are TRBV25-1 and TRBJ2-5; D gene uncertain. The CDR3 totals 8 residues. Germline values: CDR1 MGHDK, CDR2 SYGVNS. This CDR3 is CARETQYF. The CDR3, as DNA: TGTGCACGAGAGACCCAGTACTTC.

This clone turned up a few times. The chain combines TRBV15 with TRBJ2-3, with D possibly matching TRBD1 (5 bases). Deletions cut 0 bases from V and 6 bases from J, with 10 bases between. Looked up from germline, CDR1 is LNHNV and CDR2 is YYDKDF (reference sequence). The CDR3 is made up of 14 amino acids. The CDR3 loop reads CATSRDWGSDTQYF. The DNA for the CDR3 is TGTGCCACCAGCAGAGATTGGGGCAGTGATACGCAGTATTTT.

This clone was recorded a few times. The CDR3 protein is CASSLGHRGGSEAFF. The CDR3 DNA sequence: TGCGCCAGCAGCTTGGGACACCGTGGTGGCTCTGAAGCTTTCTTT. V usage is TRBV5-1 and J usage is TRBJ1-1; D is unclear. The CDR3 is 15 residues long. The ends were cut back, 0 bases at V and 6 bases at J, with 15 bases in the middle. From germline, CDR1 is SGHRS and CDR2 YFSETQ.

The CDR3 loop reads CASRDKAGYEQYF. CDR3 DNA: TGTGCCAGCAGAGATAAAGCGGGCTACGAGCAGTACTTC. The chain combines TRBV6-5 with TRBJ2-7, with a tentative D call TRBD2 (6 bases). With 6 bases removed from V and 3 bases from J, the gap between germline ends came to 12 bases. The CDR3 has 13 amino acids. Germline CDR1 and CDR2: MNHEY and SVGAGI.

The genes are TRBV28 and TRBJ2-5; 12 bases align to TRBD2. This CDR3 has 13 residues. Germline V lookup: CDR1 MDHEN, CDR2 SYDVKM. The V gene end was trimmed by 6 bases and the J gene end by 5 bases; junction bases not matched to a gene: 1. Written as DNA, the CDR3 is TGTGCCAGCAGCCTAGCGGGGGGGGAGACCCAGTACTTC. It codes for CASSLAGGETQYF.

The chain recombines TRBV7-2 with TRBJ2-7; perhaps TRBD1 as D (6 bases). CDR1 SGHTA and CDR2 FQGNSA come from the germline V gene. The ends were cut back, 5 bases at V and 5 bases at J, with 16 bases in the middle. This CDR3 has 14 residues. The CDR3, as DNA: TGTGCCAGCAGCCCCCCCCCGGACAGAAACGAGCAGTACTTC. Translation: CASSPPPDRNEQYF.

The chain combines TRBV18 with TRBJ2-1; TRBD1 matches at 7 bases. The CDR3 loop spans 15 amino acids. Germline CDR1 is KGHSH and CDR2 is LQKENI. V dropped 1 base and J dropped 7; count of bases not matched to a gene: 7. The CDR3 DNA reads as TGTGCCAGCTCACCACAGACAGGGAACTTGAATGAGCAGTTCTTC. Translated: CASSPQTGNLNEQFF.

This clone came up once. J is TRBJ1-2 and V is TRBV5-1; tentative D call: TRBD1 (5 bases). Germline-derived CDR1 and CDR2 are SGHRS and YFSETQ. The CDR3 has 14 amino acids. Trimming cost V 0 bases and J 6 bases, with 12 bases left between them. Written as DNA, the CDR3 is TGCGCCAGCAGCTTGGAAGGGGACCAGGATGGCTACACCTTC. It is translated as CASSLEGDQDGYTF.

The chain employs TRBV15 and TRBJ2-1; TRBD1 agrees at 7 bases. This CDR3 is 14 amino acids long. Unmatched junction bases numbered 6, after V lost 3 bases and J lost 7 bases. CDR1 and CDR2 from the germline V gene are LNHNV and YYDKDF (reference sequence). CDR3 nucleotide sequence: TGTGCCACCAGCAGGAACTTACAGGGGAATGAGCAGTTCTTC. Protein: CATSRNLQGNEQFF.